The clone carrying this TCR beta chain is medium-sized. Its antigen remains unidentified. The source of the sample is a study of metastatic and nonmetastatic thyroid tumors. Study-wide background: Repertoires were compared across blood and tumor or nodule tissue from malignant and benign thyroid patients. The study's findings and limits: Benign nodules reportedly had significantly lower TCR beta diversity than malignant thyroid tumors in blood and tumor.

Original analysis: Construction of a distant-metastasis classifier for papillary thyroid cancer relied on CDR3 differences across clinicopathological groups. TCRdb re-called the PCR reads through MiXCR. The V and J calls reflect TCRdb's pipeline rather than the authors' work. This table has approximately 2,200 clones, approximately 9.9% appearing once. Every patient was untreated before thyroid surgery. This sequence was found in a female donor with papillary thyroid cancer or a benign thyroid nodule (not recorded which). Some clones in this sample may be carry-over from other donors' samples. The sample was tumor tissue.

The CDR3 sequence: CSARTSGDIQETQYF. CDR3 nucleotide sequence: TGCAGTGCGCGAACTAGCGGGGATATTCAAGAGACCCAGTACTTC. The V gene is TRBV20-1, the J gene TRBJ2-5; 10 bases are a match to TRBD2. The trim removed 6 bases at V and 2 bases at J, leaving 9 bases unmatched. Germline lookup yields CDR1 DFQATT and CDR2 SNEGSKA (reference sequence). CDR3 length equals 15 residues.